The source of this TCR beta chain is a study of shared clonotypes between healthy human individuals. Overall study context: Serving as donors were a couple of women and three men, whose ages spanned 18 to 49.

Clones were sequenced by immunoSEQ multiplex PCR, and TCRdb holds only the in-frame ones, with some missing. The sample lists roughly 2 million clones, 90% to 97% occurring once. Points on this clone: The antigen remains undetermined.

Findings of the study overall: Generation probabilities were higher for clonotypes shared across all four sorted-subset donors than for unshared ones. Among donors, clonotype sharing was expected to be affected by sequencing depth.

The TCR was taken from a man between 18 and 35 years old in good health. The sequencing input was naive CD4+ T cells sorted from blood. Subset in this sample: CD45RA+ positively selected.

In nucleotides, the CDR3 is TGTGCCAGCTCCGTCGGGAGGGCCGGGACCGGGGAGCTGTTTTTT. Translated, it gives CASSVGRAGTGELFF. The V and J genes are TRBV6-1 and TRBJ2-2; 8 nucleotides line up with TRBD2. This CDR3 is built from 15 residues. Unmatched junction bases numbered 10, after V lost 8 bases and J lost 5 bases. From germline, CDR1 is MNHNS and CDR2 SASEGT.